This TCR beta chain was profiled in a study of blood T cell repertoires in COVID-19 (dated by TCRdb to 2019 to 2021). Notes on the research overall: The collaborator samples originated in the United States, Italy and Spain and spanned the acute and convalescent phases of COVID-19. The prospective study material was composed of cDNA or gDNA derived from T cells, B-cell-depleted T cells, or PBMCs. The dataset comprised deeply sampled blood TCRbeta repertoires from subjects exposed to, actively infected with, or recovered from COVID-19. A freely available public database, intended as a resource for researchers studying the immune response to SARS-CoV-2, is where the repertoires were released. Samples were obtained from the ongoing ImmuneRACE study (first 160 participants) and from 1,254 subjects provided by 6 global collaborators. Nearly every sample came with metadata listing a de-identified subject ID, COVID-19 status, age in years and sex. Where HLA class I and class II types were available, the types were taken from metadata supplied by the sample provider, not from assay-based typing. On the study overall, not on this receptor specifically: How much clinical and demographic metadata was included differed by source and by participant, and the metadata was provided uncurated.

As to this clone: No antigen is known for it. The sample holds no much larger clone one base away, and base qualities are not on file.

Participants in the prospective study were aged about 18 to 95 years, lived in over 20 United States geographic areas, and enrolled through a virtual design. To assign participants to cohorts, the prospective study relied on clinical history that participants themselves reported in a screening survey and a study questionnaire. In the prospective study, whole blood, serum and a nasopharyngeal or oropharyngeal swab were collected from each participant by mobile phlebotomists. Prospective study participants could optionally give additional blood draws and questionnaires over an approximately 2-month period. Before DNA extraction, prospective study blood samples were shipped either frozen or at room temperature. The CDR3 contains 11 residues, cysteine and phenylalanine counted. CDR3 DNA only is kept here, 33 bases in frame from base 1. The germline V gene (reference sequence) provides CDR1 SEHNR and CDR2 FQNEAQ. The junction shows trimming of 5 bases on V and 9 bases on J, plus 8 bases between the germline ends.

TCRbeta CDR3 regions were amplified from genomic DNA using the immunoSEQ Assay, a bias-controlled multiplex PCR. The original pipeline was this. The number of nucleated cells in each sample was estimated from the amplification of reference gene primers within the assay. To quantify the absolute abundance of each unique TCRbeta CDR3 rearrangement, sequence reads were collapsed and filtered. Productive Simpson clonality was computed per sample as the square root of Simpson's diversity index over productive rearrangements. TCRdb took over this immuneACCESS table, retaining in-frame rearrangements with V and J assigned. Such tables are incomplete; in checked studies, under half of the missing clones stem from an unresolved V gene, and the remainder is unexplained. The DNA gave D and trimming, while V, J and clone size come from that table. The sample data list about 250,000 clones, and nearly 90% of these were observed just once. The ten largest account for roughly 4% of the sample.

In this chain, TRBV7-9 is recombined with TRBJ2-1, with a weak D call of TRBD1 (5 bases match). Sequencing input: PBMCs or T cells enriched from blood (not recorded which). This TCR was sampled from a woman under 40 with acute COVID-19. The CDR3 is CASSRGAEQFF. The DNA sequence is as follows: TGTGCCAGCAGCCGTGGGGCTGAGCAGTTCTTC.